This T cell receptor beta chain was retrieved from a study of blood T cell repertoires in COVID-19. The CDR3 totals 10 residues. In germline, CDR1 is DFQATT, CDR2 SNEGSKA (reference sequence). The V gene lost 5 bases and the J gene lost 8 bases, with 7 bases spanning the gap. The data were produced by immunoSEQ multiplex PCR, yet TCRdb's version contains in-frame clones alone and is incomplete. The data contain 200,000 or so clones, 88% of them singletons. The specimen was peripheral blood. The J gene is TRBJ2-4, the V gene TRBV20-1, with D hard to call. The sequence derives from a woman aged 60-70 years with acute or convalescent COVID-19. CDR3: CSAYRDIQYF. CDR3 sequence (DNA): TGCAGTGCTTACCGGGACATTCAGTACTTC.